This T cell receptor (beta chain) was documented in a study of T-cell reconstitution after alpha-beta-depleted transplantation in children. Study-wide results and caveats: Newly produced T cells mostly provided counts and TCRbeta diversity after one year, as hyperexpanded clones declined.

V lost 6 bases and J lost 6, with 19 bases in between. Germline loops: CDR1 MNHNS, CDR2 SASEGT. The CDR3 runs to 15 residues. This clonotype has only one observation. What it recognizes is unknown. The authors prepared the TCRbeta library with unique molecular identifiers. TCRdb re-called the PCR reads with MiXCR, one entry per CDR3 protein. The repertoire has over 400,000 distinct CDR3 sequences, roughly 43% of them found once; the top ten carry under 30%. The chain is built from TRBV6-1 and TRBJ2-3; D possibly corresponds to TRBD1 (5 bases). The sequence was collected from a girl aged 2-10 years with aplastic anemia, due to receive a stem cell transplant. The source material was PBMCs, sampled before TCRalphabeta/CD19-depleted stem cell transplant. CDR3 in DNA: TGTGCCAGCAGCCAACAGGTATCTAATACGGATACGCAGTATTTT. This gives the protein CASSQQVSNTDTQYF.